The T cell receptor (beta chain) described here comes from a study of OX40 agonist ivuxolimab in advanced cancers. Across the whole study: Participants averaged approximately 60 years of age (range roughly 20 to 90) and were roughly 80% male. Study outcomes and limitations: Clones of CD4+ and CD8+ blood T cells grew by week 6 at doses of 0.1 to 3.0 mg/kg. Several nonresponders also turned out to have low normalized T-cell clonal expansion.

Exclusion applied to patients with autoimmune disease history or systemic immunosuppression. V was clipped by 8 bases and J by 4 bases, with 18 bases between them. Germline V gives CDR1 MNHEY, CDR2 SMNVEV (reference sequence). The CDR3 is 14 residues long. Produced via immunoSEQ multiplex PCR; TCRdb's table is partial and in-frame only. This repertoire shows about 94,000 clones, 87% found once; its top ten account for about 0.33%. As concerns this clone: Its antigen is undetermined.

The TCR originated in an adult with an advanced solid tumor such as melanoma, head and neck, liver or kidney cancer. The chain recombines TRBV27 with TRBJ2-7; no clear D gene. The sequences come from CD4+ or CD8+ T cells sorted from blood, collected in a trial of the OX40 agonist ivuxolimab. CDR3 sequence reads: CASHPPRVPYEQYF. In nucleotides, the CDR3 is TGTGCCAGCCACCCCCCTCGGGTCCCTTACGAGCAGTACTTC.